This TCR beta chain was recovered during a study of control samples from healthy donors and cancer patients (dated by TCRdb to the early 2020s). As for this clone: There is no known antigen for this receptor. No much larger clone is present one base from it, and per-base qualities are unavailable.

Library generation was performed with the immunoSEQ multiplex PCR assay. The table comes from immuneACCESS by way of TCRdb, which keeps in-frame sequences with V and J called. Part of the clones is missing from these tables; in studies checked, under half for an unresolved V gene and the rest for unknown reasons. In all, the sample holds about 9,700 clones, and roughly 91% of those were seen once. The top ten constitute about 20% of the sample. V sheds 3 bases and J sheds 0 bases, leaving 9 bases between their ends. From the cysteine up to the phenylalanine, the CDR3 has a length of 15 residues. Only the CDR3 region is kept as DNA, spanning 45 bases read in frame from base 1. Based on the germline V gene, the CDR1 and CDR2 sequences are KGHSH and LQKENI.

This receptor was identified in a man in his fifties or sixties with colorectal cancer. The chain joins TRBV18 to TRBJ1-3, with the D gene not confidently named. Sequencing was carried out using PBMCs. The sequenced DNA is TGTGCCAGCTCACCCGGCGCCGACTCTGGAAACACCATATATTTT. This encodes CASSPGADSGNTIYF.